The clone carrying this TCR beta chain was recorded at least ten times. TCRdb reanalysed the 5' RACE reads using MiXCR and keeps one entry per CDR3 protein. The data contain 70,000 to 95,000 distinct CDR3 sequences, roughly 15% of them singletons. This sample is part of a study of early T cells in non-severe SARS-CoV-2 infection. At the level of the study: Sequenced material consisted of bulk RNA (from unsorted whole blood), and chains were unpaired.

Germline loops: CDR1 WSHSY, CDR2 SAAADI. Losses at the gene ends were 10 bases for V and 7 bases for J; bases not matched to a gene: 13. The CDR3 runs 15 residues. The chain uses TRBV10-2 and TRBJ1-4, with TRBD1 matching 9 bases. The source material was whole blood. The sequence derives from an adult who was a healthcare worker with PCR-confirmed SARS-CoV-2 infection or an uninfected control (not recorded which). The DNA for the CDR3 is TGCGCCACCTTTCACCCCGGGACAGGGTTTGAAAAACTGTTTTTT. Its protein is CATFHPGTGFEKLFF.